The present entry profiles one TCR delta chain with its context. In its sample, this clone was seen once. Its antigen is still unknown. Base qualities are missing; no much larger clone stands one base away. One read alone lends weak support. Library construction relied on 5' RACE. Sequencing relied on an Illumina MiSeq. After TCRdb called clones again from the public reads with CATT, rows with identical DNA were merged. The sample data list 650 to 800 delta-chain clones, and 36% of these were observed just once. The ten largest clones take up about half of the sample. This sample was taken from a study of delta chain sequences of gamma delta T cells (dated by TCRdb to 2015 to 2018). At the junction V is shortened by 0 bases and J by 0 bases; bases outside the gene matches: 21. Per the germline V gene, GEAIGNYY is the CDR1 and EKD is the CDR2. The CDR3, from cysteine to phenylalanine, totals 21 residues. Only the CDR3 part of the read is kept: 63 bases, read in frame from the first base.

This clonotype was sampled from a human donor in good health. Sequenced sample: either unsorted cells or a sorted T cell fraction (not recorded which). Here the chain combines TRDV2 and TRDJ1; 7 of the junction bases match TRDD3. Here is the DNA: TGTGCCTGTGACACCGTCAAAGAAACCGGGGATATTGGGGCGGACACCGATAAACTCATCTTT. The encoded protein is CACDTVKETGDIGADTDKLIF.